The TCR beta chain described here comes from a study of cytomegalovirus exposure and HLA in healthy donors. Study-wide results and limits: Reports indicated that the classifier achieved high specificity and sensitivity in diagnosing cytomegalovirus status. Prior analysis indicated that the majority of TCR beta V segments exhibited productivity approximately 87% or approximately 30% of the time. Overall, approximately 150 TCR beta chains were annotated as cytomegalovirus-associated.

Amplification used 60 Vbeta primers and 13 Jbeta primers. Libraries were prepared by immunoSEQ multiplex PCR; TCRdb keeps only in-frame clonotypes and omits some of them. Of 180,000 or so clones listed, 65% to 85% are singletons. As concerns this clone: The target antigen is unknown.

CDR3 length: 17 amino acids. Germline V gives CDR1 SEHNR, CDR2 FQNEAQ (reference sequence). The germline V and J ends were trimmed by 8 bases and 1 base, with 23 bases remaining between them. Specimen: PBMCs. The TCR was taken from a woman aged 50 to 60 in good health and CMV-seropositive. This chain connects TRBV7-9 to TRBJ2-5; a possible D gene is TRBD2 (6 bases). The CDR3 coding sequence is TGTGCCAGCTCCCCCCCCGCCGGACGGACTACCCAAGAGACCCAGTACTTC. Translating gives CASSPPAGRTTQETQYF.